The source of this TCR beta chain is a study of cytomegalovirus exposure and HLA in healthy donors. Study overall: Researchers previously reported finding more than 100 million unique TCR beta sequences from some 180 million T cells.

There are a few counts of this clone. Its antigen is still unknown. Trimming stripped 3 bases from V and 3 bases from J, with 11 bases between. The germline CDR1 and CDR2 sequences are SNHLY and FYNNEI. The CDR3 has 14 residues. Study-level results: HLA-A and HLA-B allele assignments for most subjects were reportedly predicted accurately using TCR beta sequences. Of the V segments, some could not be distinguished, including TRBV6-2 and TRBV6-3, and were excluded.

60 Vbeta and 13 Jbeta primers were used in PCR. The data were produced by immunoSEQ multiplex PCR, yet TCRdb's version contains in-frame clones alone and is incomplete. The sample lists more than 100,000 clones; roughly 80% were seen once. Sequenced input: PBMCs. This TCR was sampled from a female donor in good health and CMV-seropositive. The chain has TRBV2 and TRBJ1-2; D is possibly TRBD1 (5 bases). CDR3 nucleotides: TGTGCCAGCAGTGAGGGACTCTACGACTATGGCTACACCTTC. As protein: CASSEGLYDYGYTF.